The clone carrying this T cell receptor (beta chain) showed up just a few times. The antigen is unknown. The CDR3 extends over 15 amino acids. Germline values: CDR1 SGHTA, CDR2 FQGTGA. The ends were cut back, 5 bases at V and 4 bases at J, with 17 bases in the middle. The data belong to a study of regulatory T cells in long-lasting Graves disease. Regarding the study as a whole: New patients shared 1,000 or so public clonotypes, and persistent patients shared more, with 2,741. Thyroid tissue went unstudied; only peripheral blood was examined. Persistent Graves' patients showed reduced TCR diversity versus newly diagnosed patients.

Time point described: persistent/refractory GD, antithyroid drugs over 5 years with positive TRAb. Extracted PBMC RNA gave rise to the TCR library. As collected, the peripheral blood samples measured about 10 milliliters each and went into EDTA tubes. Building of the TCR beta libraries involved iRepertoire HTBI primers and Arm-PCR of CDR3 regions. TCRdb used MiXCR to reprocess the multiplex PCR reads, holding one entry per CDR3 protein. This table has 350,000 to 450,000 distinct CDR3 sequences, around 23% appearing once. The receptor's source is a woman aged 35 to 49 with Graves disease. This chain joins TRBV7-3 and TRBJ1-2, with D possibly being TRBD1 (6 bases). The source material was peripheral blood mononuclear cells (PBMCs), sampled when the disease was refractory, from a patient treated with antithyroid drugs. CDR3 sequence (DNA): TGTGCCAGCAGCCCCACGGGGGGCAGTTTCTATGGCTACACCTTC. Amino acids: CASSPTGGSFYGYTF. Full variable domain (rest looked up from reference TRBV7-3 and TRBJ1-2): GAGVSQTPSNKVTEKGKYVELRCDPISGHTALYWYRQSLGQGPEFLIYFQGTGAADDSGLPNDRFFAVRPEGSVSTLKIQRTERGDSAVYLCASSPTGGSFYGYTFGSGTRLTVV.